This T cell receptor (beta chain) was documented in a study of shared clonotypes between healthy human individuals (dated by TCRdb to the early 2020s). A note on the overall study: A few men and two women, aged 18 to 49 years, made up the cohort. For each donor, CD4 naive and CD4 memory were each given three plates, CD8 naive was given two plates, and CD8 memory was given one plate. The study deeply sequenced blood TCR repertoires of several healthy adults to estimate repertoire size and the extent of clonotype sharing between individuals. Libraries were prepared and TCR repertoires were sequenced by different laboratories using diverse techniques, in order to increase sequencing depth and limit assay-specific biases. Leukapheresis yielded between about 0.94 and 8.9 billion PBMCs per donor.

CD8 naive samples were CD45RO-negative cells positively selected for CCR7, giving a CD45RA+CCR7+ population that excluded TemRA cells. Healthy HIV-negative adults with no recently reported acute infections or vaccinations were included as donors. Every donor was a Caucasian adult residing in Nashville, Tennessee, USA. Blood was obtained by leukapheresis, after which PBMCs were separated by Ficoll-Histopaque density gradient centrifugation and cryopreserved in liquid nitrogen vapor phase. Analytical flow cytometry was used to check the purity and quantity of every magnetically sorted T cell population. From each sorted fraction, genomic DNA was isolated and quantified by UV absorbance on a Nanodrop 2000c. On the study overall, not on this receptor specifically: Sampling was limited to blood, and TCR repertoires in tissue likely differ from TCR repertoires in blood. Because the study included only a small number of donors, the genetic and exposure-history diversity represented was limited. Compared with non-shared clonotypes, clonotypes shared by all four sorted-subset donors had higher generation probabilities. Pairwise subsampling indicated that sequencing depth was expected to affect the degree of clonotype sharing among donors. When several donors were compared, the shared fraction of clonotypes was 5% to 6.5% for naive CD4, more than 3% for naive CD8, more than 2% for memory CD4, and 0.35% to 0.4% for memory CD8. Larger estimated clonotype richness was generally found for naive subsets than for memory subsets. Even with the large sequencing depth, rarefaction of the sorted-subset datasets indicated that sequencing was incomplete.

TCR CDR3 regions were amplified from genomic DNA by multiplex PCR using the deep immunoSEQ assay. Extracted genomic DNA from each cell subset was distributed evenly across all wells of several immunoSEQ 96-well plates, and each plate was treated as a replicate. Each replicate PCR for sorted subsets received about 180 ng genomic DNA, equal to roughly 29,000 T cell genomes. Purified libraries were quantified with a Qubit 3.0 fluorometer, sized on a Bioanalyzer 2100, and re-quantified with the KAPA Library Quantification kit. A separate single-read 150-cycle Illumina NextSeq 550 flow cell was used to sequence each immunoSEQ 96-well plate. From the authors' description of their analysis: Because the immunoSEQ output included only junctional sequences and no quality scores, the filtering could not be the same as the filtering used for full-length reads. Sequences were annotated with PyIR, a Python wrapper for IgBLAST v1.9, and V/J genes and CDR3 were assigned using IMGT germline references. Any read was removed if the V/J assignment was weak (E-value above 1e-6), the CDR3 was missing, or the read contained stop codons, out-of-frame junctions, or ambiguous translated residues. V3J clonotypes were defined as sequences sharing an identical inferred V gene, J gene, and CDR3 amino acid sequence. Percentage overlap between repertoires was calculated by dividing the number of shared unique clonotypes by the size of the smaller repertoire. Richness of each repertoire was evaluated using RTK rarefaction, the Chao1 estimator, and Recon v2.1 estimates of unobserved clonotypes. Generation probabilities were computed with OLGA for all TCRbeta clonotypes obtained by the gDNA method from a handful of donors. TCRdb mirrors the immuneACCESS table, restricted to in-frame sequences. Some clones are absent from its copies; in checked studies, under half trace to an unresolved V gene, and the reason for the others is unknown. V, J and clone size were drawn from that table, and D and trimming were deduced from the DNA. Across this sample there are about 1,800,000 clones, with about 95% seen only once. Less than 1.5% of the sample belongs to the ten largest clones.

The CDR3 starts with the cysteine, ends with the phenylalanine, and has 13 residues. CDR3 DNA only is kept here, 39 bases in frame from base 1. Here V drops 6 bases and J drops 4 bases, and the junction holds 5 bases not matched to any gene. From the germline V gene, CDR1 is MNHEY and CDR2 is SVGAGI. As concerns this clone: Its antigen is still unknown. No much larger clone exists at a distance of one base, and base qualities are not known.

The TCR sequence derives from a man between 18 and 35 years old in good health. This sequence uses TRBV6-5 and TRBJ1-2; TRBD1 lines up with 7 middle nucleotides. Sequencing was carried out using naive CD8+ T cells sorted from blood. The label giving this sample's cell subset or site can be read as: CD45RA+CCR7+. The DNA is as follows: TGTGCCAGCAGGGAGACAGGGAGCTATGGCTACACCTTC. This translates into CASRETGSYGYTF.